This TCR beta chain is drawn from a study of beta chain features in type 1 diabetes. As for the study in general: Comparable age, gender and cell yields were observed in patients relative to healthy donors. Taken together, all samples contributed 107,917,701 examined sorted cells.

This clone has only a few counts. Its antigen is undetermined. Trimming took 4 bases from V and 0 from J; bases not matched to a gene: 6. The CDR3 runs to 15 residues. CDR1 is SQVTM and CDR2 is ANQGSEA in the germline V gene. Donors contributed one heparinised blood draw apiece, averaging about 120 mL. The authors reverse transcribed all of the isolated RNA, so sequencing captured expressed TCRB transcripts. Libraries were prepared by immunoSEQ multiplex PCR; TCRdb keeps only in-frame clonotypes and omits some of them. The sample has under 900,000 clones; roughly 15% are singletons. Study-level findings and limits: A PCR bias possibly favoring shorter templates would apply equally to patients and controls.

This clonotype was sampled from a woman under 30 in good health. The sequenced sample consisted of naive CD4+ T cells from blood. The V gene is TRBV29-1, the J gene TRBJ2-1; 7 nucleotides agree with TRBD1. The CDR3 loop is CSVGRDSRSYNEQFF. Written as DNA, the CDR3 is TGCAGCGTTGGTCGGGACAGCCGCTCCTACAATGAGCAGTTCTTC.